This TCR beta chain derives from a study of blood T cell repertoires in COVID-19. Study at large: In each case, the material was cDNA or gDNA derived from T cells, B-cell-depleted T cells, or PBMCs.

CDR3 length equals 14 residues. V was cut by 7 bases and J by 4 bases, with 15 bases left in between. From germline, CDR1 is LNHNV and CDR2 YYDKDF (reference sequence). Profiled with immunoSEQ multiplex PCR; TCRdb holds only in-frame clones, not every one. The table lists some 70,000 clones, about 87% of them singletons, with more than 6.5% in the top ten. What was sequenced was peripheral blood. The chain recombines TRBV15 with TRBJ2-3, with D tentatively TRBD1 (6 bases). The receptor was derived from an elderly woman with active COVID-19. CDR3 sequence (DNA): TGTGCCACCAAACAGGGCCCCAGGGCAGATACGCAGTATTTT. Its protein is CATKQGPRADTQYF.